Listed below are T cell receptor beta chains from one sample, sequenced in a study of cytomegalovirus exposure and HLA in healthy donors. Profiling relied on immunoSEQ multiplex PCR, and the TCRdb table lists in-frame clones only, not all of them. This listing includes fewer than 95,000 clones. Material for sequencing was PBMCs. The receptors originated from a woman in her forties in good health and CMV-seropositive. CDR3s include the opening cysteine and the closing phenylalanine or tryptophan. D genes are given only for firm matches.

d_call j_call v_call cdr3_aa cdr3_nt
. TRBJ1-1 TRBV5-1 CASSETATRTEAFF TGCGCCAGCAGCGAAACAGCCACCCGAACTGAAGCTTTCTTT
. TRBJ1-4 TRBV29-1 CSALSATNEKLFF TGCAGCGCTCTCAGTGCAACTAATGAAAAACTGTTTTTT
. TRBJ1-2 TRBV6-1 CASSEWAGPGGYGYTF TGTGCCAGCAGTGAATGGGCGGGACCTGGAGGATATGGCTACACCTTC
TRBD2 TRBJ2-2 TRBV9 CASSVGGGANTGELFF TGTGCCAGCAGCGTTGGTGGGGGGGCGAACACCGGGGAGCTGTTTTTT
. TRBJ2-1 TRBV7-9 CASSEGGTQNEFF TGTGCCAGCAGCGAAGGTGGGACTCAGAACGAGTTCTTC
. TRBJ1-1 TRBV28 CASRWAGMNTEAFF TGTGCCAGCAGATGGGCGGGGATGAACACTGAAGCTTTCTTT
. TRBJ1-1 TRBV19 CASRGGKFNTEAFF TGTGCCAGCAGGGGAGGGAAGTTTAACACTGAAGCTTTCTTT
TRBD2 TRBJ2-5 TRBV5-4 CVSSLGLALQETQYF TGTGTCAGCAGCTTGGGACTAGCCCTACAAGAGACCCAGTACTTC
TRBD2 TRBJ2-6 TRBV10-3 CAISGGAGANVLTF TGTGCCATCAGCGGGGGGGCTGGGGCCAACGTCCTGACTTTC
TRBD2 TRBJ2-3 TRBV10-1 CASSEFQREGTDTQYF TGCGCCAGCAGTGAGTTCCAGCGGGAGGGCACAGATACGCAGTATTTT
TRBD1 TRBJ2-7 TRBV6-5 CASSYGTGNEQYF TGTGCCAGCAGTTACGGGACAGGGAACGAGCAGTACTTC
TRBD2 TRBJ2-7 TRBV6-1 CASSGLAGGYEQYF TGTGCCAGCAGTGGACTAGCGGGGGGGTACGAGCAGTACTTC
TRBD1 TRBJ2-5 TRBV5-1 CASSLGGQGSGETQYF TGCGCCAGCAGCTTGGGGGGACAGGGGTCAGGAGAGACCCAGTACTTC
TRBD1 TRBJ1-4 TRBV6-1 CASSGGGTGAEKLFF TGTGCCAGCAGTGGGGGGGGGACAGGGGCTGAAAAACTGTTTTTT
TRBD1 TRBJ2-3 TRBV6-4 CASSEADDRGDTQYF TGTGCCAGCAGTGAAGCCGATGACAGGGGAGATACGCAGTATTTT
TRBD1 TRBJ1-1 TRBV5-1 CASSLSGTGDFSEAFF TGCGCCAGCAGCCTCTCTGGGACAGGAGATTTTTCTGAAGCTTTCTTT
. TRBJ1-1 TRBV7-9 CASALGRGNTEAFF TGTGCCAGCGCCCTCGGGAGGGGGAACACTGAAGCTTTCTTT
. TRBJ2-2 TRBV28 CASSLLETGELFF TGTGCCAGCAGTCTCCTCGAGACTGGGGAGCTGTTTTTT
. TRBJ1-1 TRBV29-1 CSVVMAREAFF TGCAGCGTTGTAATGGCAAGAGAAGCTTTCTTT
TRBD1 TRBJ2-2 TRBV4-3 CASSPVRDSPTGELFF TGCGCCAGCAGCCCAGTAAGGGACAGCCCCACCGGGGAGCTGTTTTTT
. TRBJ1-4 TRBV5-1 CASSLGGQNEKLFF TGCGCCAGCAGCTTGGGGGGGCAGAATGAAAAACTGTTTTTT
TRBD1 TRBJ1-1 TRBV29-1 CSGGQGHTEAFF TGCAGCGGCGGACAGGGACACACTGAAGCTTTCTTT
TRBD2 TRBJ2-7 TRBV5-1 CASSFGLAGVYAYEQYF TGCGCCAGCAGCTTTGGGCTAGCGGGGGTCTATGCCTACGAGCAGTACTTC
. TRBJ2-2 TRBV28 CASQKPAEPGELFF TGTGCCAGTCAGAAACCCGCGGAGCCCGGGGAGCTGTTTTTT
TRBD1 TRBJ1-2 TRBV27 CASSSQGGDGYTF TGTGCCAGCAGCTCTCAGGGGGGAGATGGCTACACCTTC
TRBD1 TRBJ1-5 TRBV6-5 CASSYGRTGAQPQHF TGTGCCAGCAGTTACGGCAGGACAGGTGCTCAGCCCCAGCATTTT
TRBD1 TRBJ2-7 TRBV12-5 CASGQDRDEQYF TGTGCTAGTGGGCAGGACAGGGACGAGCAGTACTTC
TRBD1 TRBJ1-1 TRBV7-8 CASSLLGTGVVRGDTEASF TGTGCCAGCAGCTTACTTGGGACAGGGGTCGTGAGGGGTGACACTGAAGCTTCCTTT
TRBD1 TRBJ1-2 TRBV30 CAWSRTGADYGYTF TGTGCCTGGAGCCGTACAGGGGCTGACTATGGCTACACCTTC
. TRBJ1-6 TRBV6-6 CASRVLLDSPLHF TGTGCCAGCAGGGTCCTTCTAGATTCACCCCTCCACTTT
TRBD2 TRBJ2-1 TRBV9 CASSAGLAGSLNEQFF TGTGCCAGCAGCGCCGGACTAGCGGGGAGCCTTAATGAGCAGTTCTTC
. TRBJ1-3 TRBV7-2 CASSSAPGNSGNTIYF TGTGCCAGCAGCTCGGCCCCGGGAAACTCTGGAAACACCATATATTTT
. TRBJ1-3 TRBV7-2 CASSRAAGFGNTIYF TGTGCCAGCAGTCGGGCGGCAGGGTTCGGAAACACCATATATTTT
TRBD2 TRBJ2-5 TRBV7-2 CASSIKILAGGVVETQYF TGTGCCAGCAGCATAAAGATACTAGCGGGAGGGGTTGTGGAGACCCAGTACTTC
TRBD1 TRBJ2-7 TRBV6-6 CASNQAGTGLYEQYF TGTGCCAGCAATCAAGCCGGGACAGGGCTCTACGAGCAGTACTTC